The next 31 T cell receptor beta chains were all read from a single sample in a study of T cell clones after liver transplantation. Here immunoSEQ multiplex PCR was the method, and the copy in TCRdb shows in-frame clones only, minus some. In the table there are approximately 55,000 clones, approximately 71% of which are singletons. This sample comprised CD4+ T cells from blood, obtained roughly 55 months after liver transplant. These receptors were taken from a human patient who received a liver transplant. Some T cells may arise from the graft donor.

This clone was seen repeatedly, ten times or more. The sample has other DNA sequences that encode this CDR3 too. The chain carries TRBV7-9 and TRBJ1-2, with unresolved D. V was clipped by 3 bases and J by 4 bases, with 6 bases between them. CDR3 length equals 12 residues. From germline, CDR1 is SEHNR and CDR2 FQNEAQ (reference sequence). The CDR3 DNA sequence: TGTGCCAGCAGCTTTGGGAGCTATGGCTACACCTTC. As protein: CASSFGSYGYTF.

This rearrangement joins TRBV19 to TRBJ2-4; D could derive from TRBD1 or TRBD2 (5 bases each). Per the germline V gene, CDR1 is LNHDA and CDR2 is SQIVND (reference sequence). The CDR3 is 16 residues long. V was clipped by 2 bases and J by 1 base, with 12 bases between them. The CDR3, as DNA: TGTGCCAGTAGTATAAGGGGACGGAGGGCCAAAAACATTCAGTACTTC. This gives the protein CASSIRGRRAKNIQYF.

V gene TRBV7-9 combines with J gene TRBJ2-1; 7 bases fit TRBD2. Trimming took 5 bases from V and 4 from J; bases not matched to a gene: 5. There are 14 residues in the CDR3. The germline V gene encodes CDR1 SEHNR and CDR2 FQNEAQ (reference sequence). Here the CDR3 reads CASSGLDAYNEQFF. The CDR3 DNA sequence: TGTGCCAGCAGCGGACTAGATGCGTACAATGAGCAGTTCTTC.

The V and J genes are TRBV2 and TRBJ1-4, with no clear D. The length of the CDR3 is 13 residues. Germline CDR1 SNHLY, CDR2 FYNNEI. V gave up 3 bases and J gave up 4 bases, with 6 bases separating them. In DNA, the CDR3 is TGTGCCAGCAGTGACGACAATAATGAAAAACTGTTTTTT. Amino acid sequence: CASSDDNNEKLFF. Full variable domain (outside the CDR3, taken from reference TRBV2 and TRBJ1-4): EPEVTQTPSHQVTQMGQEVILRCVPISNHLYFYWYRQILGQKVEFLVSFYNNEISEKSEIFDDQFSVERPDGSNFTLKIRSTKLEDSAMYFCASSDDNNEKLFFGSGTQLSVL.

This clone was seen a handful of times. This chain joins TRBV2 and TRBJ2-7; 7 bases are a match to TRBD1. This CDR3 spans 14 amino acids. With 5 bases clipped from V and 6 bases from J, the junction kept 10 bases outside the gene matches. Per germline, CDR1 SNHLY and CDR2 FYNNEI. The CDR3 DNA sequence: TGTGCCAGCAGTTACCTCGGGACAGCTATCGAGCAGTACTTC. It yields the protein CASSYLGTAIEQYF.

The chain joins TRBV9 to TRBJ1-6; 8 bases align to TRBD1. This CDR3 is built from 14 residues. From germline, CDR1 is SGDLS and CDR2 YYNGEE. V gave up 3 bases and J gave up 7 bases; unmatched junction bases: 3. CDR3 residues: CASSADRENSPLHF. The CDR3 DNA reads as TGTGCCAGCAGCGCGGACAGGGAAAATTCACCCCTCCACTTT.

The chain recombines TRBV7-6 with TRBJ2-7, with a tentative D call TRBD2 (7 bases). V lost 1 base and J 6 bases, leaving 13 bases between the germline ends. This CDR3 spans 14 amino acids. The germline V gene encodes CDR1 SGHVS and CDR2 FNYEAQ. In DNA, the CDR3 is TGTGCCAGCAGCTTAGACCGGGGGGCGGGCGAGCAGTACTTC. This translates into CASSLDRGAGEQYF.

The chain has TRBV27 and TRBJ1-2, with TRBD1 as a possible D gene (5 bases). Germline V gene sequence: CDR1 MNHEY, CDR2 SMNVEV (reference sequence). V was shortened by 2 bases and J by 4 bases, with 8 bases between the two germline ends. The CDR3 contains 13 residues. CDR3 DNA: TGTGCCAGCAGTTTAAGGGGTAGCTATGGCTACACCTTC. Translated, it gives CASSLRGSYGYTF.

V gene TRBV10-3 combines with J gene TRBJ1-5; D gene ambiguous. The CDR3 covers 15 residues. Per germline, CDR1 ENHRY and CDR2 SYGVKD. V dropped 6 bases and J dropped 0 bases, with 12 bases sitting between them. CDR3 DNA: TGTGCCATCAGAGTAAGGGATGATAGCAATCAGCCCCAGCATTTT. Encoded protein: CAIRVRDDSNQPQHF.

Only a few counts were recorded for this clone. This chain uses TRBV7-6 with TRBJ2-7, with D possibly matching TRBD2 (6 bases). The CDR3 spans 15 residues. The germline gives CDR1 SGHVS, CDR2 FNYEAQ. Trimming took 3 bases from V and 2 from J, leaving 14 bases between them. For the CDR3, the DNA is TGTGCCAGCAGCTTTTCGGGGACTGACCCCTACGAGCAGTACTTC. This encodes CASSFSGTDPYEQYF.

V is TRBV5-1 and J is TRBJ1-3; maybe TRBD1 (6 bases). Trimming removed 4 bases at V and 1 base at J, with 18 bases between. The CDR3 is 17 amino acids. CDR1 and CDR2 (germline): SGHRS, YFSETQ. The CDR3 nucleotides read TGCGCCAGCAGCCGGGAGGCAGGGGTAAGGTCTGGAAACACCATATATTTT. It is translated as CASSREAGVRSGNTIYF.

V is TRBV28 and J is TRBJ1-6; no reliable D call. The CDR3 contains 15 residues. The germline V and J ends were trimmed by 3 bases and 7 bases, with 13 bases remaining between them. Germline loops: CDR1 MDHEN, CDR2 SYDVKM. Written as DNA, the CDR3 is TGTGCCAGCAGTTTTATTCAGGCAAGGAATTCACCCCTCCACTTT. Protein sequence: CASSFIQARNSPLHF.

The chain links TRBV6-5 to TRBJ1-1, with a possible D match to TRBD1 (6 bases). Germline V gene data show CDR1 as MNHEY and CDR2 as SVGAGI. Trimming left V 7 bases short and J 0 bases short, with 12 bases between. The CDR3 has 14 amino acids. The CDR3 DNA follows: TGTGCCAGCACCCCGGGGGCAGTGAACACTGAAGCTTTCTTT. Amino acid sequence: CASTPGAVNTEAFF.

The V call is TRBV4-2, the J call TRBJ1-2, with D maybe TRBD1 (6 bases). CDR3 size: 20 residues. Trimming took 4 bases from V and 2 from J, leaving 29 bases between them. Germline CDR1 LGHNA, CDR2 YNFKEQ. The CDR3 DNA follows: TGTGCCAGCAGCCGTCCGCGGACTCCGGGACAAAGTTCCTTCAACTATGGCTACACCTTC. Translated, it gives CASSRPRTPGQSSFNYGYTF.

V and J are TRBV6-1 and TRBJ1-1, with D uncertain. V was cut by 6 bases and J by 3 bases, with 11 bases left in between. CDR3 size: 13 residues. Germline V gene sequence: CDR1 MNHNS, CDR2 SASEGT. The CDR3 DNA reads TGTGCCAGCAGCCTCCGCCGGGACACTGAAGCTTTCTTT. Protein: CASSLRRDTEAFF.

The CDR3: CASSPFGDTQYF. CDR3 in DNA: TGTGCCAGCAGCCCTTTTGGAGATACGCAGTATTTT. The chain joins TRBV7-2 to TRBJ2-3; D ambiguous. The CDR3 loop spans 12 amino acids. The V gene lost 5 bases and the J gene lost 5 bases, with 8 bases spanning the gap. The germline CDR1 and CDR2 sequences are SGHTA and FQGNSA.

In its sample, this clone was seen once. The chain joins TRBV6-1 to TRBJ1-5; D is unclear. Germline CDR1 is MNHNS and CDR2 is SASEGT. V dropped 1 base and J dropped 7 bases, with 8 bases sitting between them. The CDR3 contains 13 residues. DNA of the CDR3: TGTGCCAGCAGTGAAGAGGTGGTCCAGCCCCAGCATTTT. Translation gives CASSEEVVQPQHF.

Written as DNA, the CDR3 is TGTGCCAGTAGGTTTCGACGGGATAGCAATCAGCCCCAGCATTTT. Its translation is CASRFRRDSNQPQHF. The V gene is TRBV19, the J gene TRBJ1-5; D gene ambiguous. Trimming cost V 6 bases and J 0 bases, with 12 bases left between them. There are 15 residues in the CDR3. Germline CDR1 is LNHDA and CDR2 is SQIVND (reference sequence).

The J gene is TRBJ1-4, the V gene TRBV15; 7 bases are shared with TRBD1. The CDR3 has 14 residues. Germline V lookup: CDR1 LNHNV, CDR2 YYDKDF (reference sequence). The trim removed 3 bases at V and 2 bases at J, leaving 0 bases unmatched. The CDR3 spells CATSRDRTNEKLFF. The CDR3 nucleotides read TGTGCCACCAGCAGGGACAGGACTAATGAAAAACTGTTTTTT. Full variable domain (outside the CDR3, taken from reference TRBV15 and TRBJ1-4): DAMVIQNPRYQVTQFGKPVTLSCSQTLNHNVMYWYQQKSSQAPKLLFHYYDKDFNNEADTPDNFQSRRPNTSFCFLDIRSPGLGDTAMYLCATSRDRTNEKLFFGSGTQLSVL.

V gene TRBV30 combines with J gene TRBJ2-3, with TRBD1 matching 9 bases. The CDR3 length is 14 residues. The V segment lost 3 bases and the J segment 5 bases; nucleotides outside the gene matches: 6. From germline, CDR1 is GTSNPN and CDR2 SVGIG (reference sequence). The CDR3, as DNA: TGTGCCTGGAGGTTCGGACAGGGGCAAGATACGCAGTATTTT. It specifies CAWRFGQGQDTQYF.

The table lists this clone with a count of one. The chain has TRBV7-8 and TRBJ2-1; possible D gene TRBD1, 5 bases. CDR3 length equals 13 residues. Germline-derived CDR1 and CDR2 are SGHVS and FQNEAQ. V lost 1 base and J 5 bases, leaving 6 bases between the germline ends. The CDR3 spells CASSLEGNNEQFF. CDR3 coding DNA: TGTGCCAGCAGCTTAGAGGGGAACAATGAGCAGTTCTTC.

This clone was seen only a few times. The genes are TRBV28 and TRBJ1-6; 7 positions agree with TRBD1. The CDR3 consists of 14 residues. Germline CDR1 is MDHEN and CDR2 is SYDVKM. With V trimmed by 8 bases and J by 9 bases, 10 bases remained unmatched. Written as DNA, the CDR3 is TGTGCCAGCGAGGGTGACAGGGCCAGTTCACCCCTCCACTTT. Its protein product is CASEGDRASSPLHF.

This clone has a count of ten or more. This sequence joins TRBV11-2 and TRBJ1-5; tentatively, D is TRBD1 (6 bases). V was pared by 1 base and J by 0 bases, with 16 bases between. This CDR3 region has 18 residues. Germline CDR1 SGHAT, CDR2 FQNNGV. CDR3 loop: CASSLVGTAGASNQPQHF. For the CDR3, the DNA is TGTGCCAGCAGCTTAGTAGGGACGGCGGGGGCTAGCAATCAGCCCCAGCATTTT. Full variable domain (outside the CDR3, taken from reference TRBV11-2 and TRBJ1-5): EAGVAQSPRYKIIEKRQSVAFWCNPISGHATLYWYQQILGQGPKLLIQFQNNGVVDDSQLPKDRFSAERLKGVDSTLKIQPAKLEDSAVYLCASSLVGTAGASNQPQHFGDGTRLSIL.

This clone was found a few times. In DNA, the CDR3 is TGTGCCAGCAGGAGCGAGCAGTACTTC. This sequence encodes CASRSEQYF. This chain uses TRBV6-6 with TRBJ2-7; no clear D. The germline V gene encodes CDR1 MNHNY and CDR2 SVGAGI (reference sequence). V was cut by 6 bases and J by 6 bases, with 3 bases left in between. The CDR3 has 9 amino acids.

This clone showed up just once. The rearrangement links TRBV28 to TRBJ2-1; 7 bases line up with TRBD1. The CDR3 contains 14 residues. The trim removed 10 bases at V and 9 bases at J, leaving 15 bases unmatched. In germline, CDR1 is MDHEN, CDR2 SYDVKM. The CDR3 sequence: CATDRAAGVPEQFF. CDR3 bases: TGTGCCACAGACAGGGCGGCAGGGGTTCCTGAGCAGTTCTTC. Together with reference TRBV28 and TRBJ2-1, the CDR3 gives the full variable domain: DVKVTQSSRYLVKRTGEKVFLECVQDMDHENMFWYRQDPGLGLRLIYFSYDVKMKEKGDIPEGYSVSREKKERFSLILESASTNQTSMYLCATDRAAGVPEQFFGPGTRLTVL.

The chain recombines TRBV5-1 with TRBJ2-6; no definite D call. With 0 bases removed from V and 0 bases from J, the gap between germline ends came to 10 bases. The length of the CDR3 is 17 residues. From germline, CDR1 is SGHRS and CDR2 YFSETQ. CDR3 sequence (DNA): TGCGCCAGCAGCTTGGAGGCAGGCTACTCTGGGGCCAACGTCCTGACTTTC. Amino acids: CASSLEAGYSGANVLTF.

The J gene is TRBJ1-3, the V gene TRBV15, with D perhaps TRBD1 (6 bases). V lost 1 base, J lost 4 bases, and 14 bases lay in between. This CDR3 region has 16 residues. In germline, CDR1 is LNHNV, CDR2 YYDKDF (reference sequence). The CDR3 bases are TGTGCCACCAGCAGAGTAATGGGACAAGGAGGAAACACCATATATTTT. Translated, it gives CATSRVMGQGGNTIYF.

J is TRBJ2-2 and V is TRBV21-1. TRBV21-1 is a listed pseudogene. The CDR3 is 16 residues long. The CDR3, as DNA: TGTGCCAGCAGCAAAGTCCAATATTCGAACACCGGGGAGCTGTTTTTT. It encodes CASSKVQYSNTGELFF.

This clone has just one count. This CDR3 is CASSRNGDGGFYEQYF. CDR3 coding DNA: TGTGCCAGCAGTCGTAACGGGGATGGGGGTTTCTACGAGCAGTACTTC. The rearrangement uses TRBV7-2 and TRBJ2-7; D might be TRBD1 or TRBD2, each matching 5 bases. The CDR3 consists of 16 residues. Germline V gene lookup returns CDR1 SGHTA and CDR2 FQGNSA. The V end lost 6 bases, the J end lost 3 bases, and 21 bases lay between the germline ends.

The V gene is TRBV18, the J gene TRBJ2-1; TRBD1 agrees at 9 bases. Losses at the gene ends were 10 bases for V and 7 bases for J; bases not matched to a gene: 14. Germline lookup yields CDR1 KGHSH and CDR2 LQKENI. The CDR3 sequence is 15 residues long. The CDR3 sequence is CATSGDRVVQNEQFF. In DNA form, the CDR3 reads TGTGCCACCTCGGGGGACAGGGTGGTTCAAAATGAGCAGTTCTTC.

The gene calls are TRBV19 and TRBJ2-6, with D possibly being TRBD1 or TRBD2 (5 bases each). The CDR3 runs to 17 residues. The germline CDR1 and CDR2 sequences are LNHDA and SQIVND (reference sequence). Trimming stripped 5 bases from V and 1 base from J, with 15 bases between. CDR3 region: CASSSGRSRSGANVLTF. DNA for the CDR3: TGTGCCAGTAGTTCGGGACGCAGCCGATCTGGGGCCAACGTCCTGACTTTC.